This T cell receptor (beta chain) was found in a study of CXCR3-negative and CXCR3-positive naive CD8 T cells. Study results and limitations: TRBV-TRBJ usage was similar across naive CXCR3 subsets but distinct in memory cells. The study found comparably high diversity in both naive subsets and much lower diversity in memory CD8+ cells. The TRB CDR3s that CXCR3-positive naive cells carried were more hydrophobic than those of CXCR3-negative naive cells.

The TRB libraries of cDNA were built by UMI-labeled 5' RACE. TCRdb re-called the 5' RACE reads and shows each CDR3 protein once, DNA omitted. Its clone listing holds approximately 62,000 distinct CDR3 sequences. The CDR3 covers 15 residues. CDR1 is DFQATT, CDR2 SNEGSKA, per germline (reference sequence). On this clonotype itself: The antigen remains unidentified.

Those CD8+ T cells considered naive were CD45RO-CCR7+CD27+CD95-. Sequenced input: naive CXCR3- CD8+ T cells from blood. The subset was: CD45RO-CCR7+CD27+CD95- naive CD8+ T cells lacking CXCR3 (TNR3-). The J gene is TRBJ2-7, the V gene TRBV20-1; there is no DNA to check the TCRdb D call of TRBD2. The receptor comes from a human donor in good health. Some clones in this sample may be carry-over from other donors' samples. Here the CDR3 reads CSARAGGQVDYEQYF.